The TCR beta chain described here comes from a study of CXCR3-negative and CXCR3-positive naive CD8 T cells. Libraries were UMI-labeled 5' RACE TRB cDNA. TCRdb re-called the 5' RACE reads; every CDR3 protein appears as one record, without DNA. With 120,000 to 150,000 distinct CDR3 sequences in the sample, the ten largest clones hold 0.25% to 0.3%. Cells classed as naive CD8+ T cells were CD45RO-CCR7+CD27+CD95-. Study findings and constraints: Partially decreased CXCR3 expression was recorded after cryopreservation, and fresh PBMCs were used in most assays. Higher TRB CDR3 hydrophobicity marked CXCR3-positive naive cells relative to CXCR3-negative naive cells. Both naive subsets had comparably high diversity; memory CD8+ cells much lower. Across naive subsets, surface CD5 expression was comparable, and TCR strength was inferred from properties of the TRB CDR3.

Comment on this clonotype: Its target is unknown.

CDR3 size: 14 residues. From germline, CDR1 is MNHEY and CDR2 SVGAGI. The sequence was collected from a human donor in good health. Some clones in this sample may be carry-over from other donors' samples. V usage is TRBV6-5 and J usage is TRBJ2-7; TCRdb designates TRBD1, a call that cannot be tested without DNA. Sequenced sample: naive CXCR3+ CD8+ T cells from blood. Indicated subset: CD45RO-CCR7+CD27+CD95- naive CD8+ T cells expressing CXCR3 (TNR3+). The CDR3 reads CASRTGTATYEQYF.